The rows below give T cell receptor beta chains drawn from one sample of a study of neurological immune-mediated disorders. MiXCR, run by TCRdb on the 5' RACE reads, gives a single entry per CDR3 protein. The table has 25,000 to 35,000 distinct CDR3 sequences, about 12% seen once. Material for sequencing was PBMCs. These receptors originate from an older woman in good health. CDR3s include the opening cysteine and the closing phenylalanine or tryptophan. The D gene is left open where the match is weak. Not all rows give a size; the values are once, few, many and, for expanded clones, a class.

>TRBJ2-6|NA|many|TRBV4-3
TGCGCCAGCAGCCAAGATTTTAGCTCTGGGGCCAACGTCCTGACTTTC
CASSQDFSSGANVLTF
>TRBJ2-7|NA|many|TRBV24-1
TGTGCCACCAGTGACTCCGGGCCCTACGAGCAGTACTTC
CATSDSGPYEQYF
>TRBJ2-5|TRBD1|many|TRBV7-2
TGTGCCAGCAACAGGGGGGTAGGAGAGACCCAGTACTTC
CASNRGVGETQYF
>TRBJ2-3|TRBD2|few|TRBV4-1
TGCGCCAGCAGCCAAGAAAGCGGGGGGCGCACAGATACGCAGTATTTT
CASSQESGGRTDTQYF
>TRBJ2-5|TRBD2|many|TRBV18
TGTGCCAGCTCACCATCGGGACTAGCGGGTGAAGAGACCCAGTACTTC
CASSPSGLAGEETQYF
>TRBJ1-5|TRBD1|many|TRBV4-1
TGCGCCAGCAGCCATAACAGGGGGGATCAGCCCCAGCATTTT
CASSHNRGDQPQHF
>TRBJ2-1|TRBD2|many|TRBV10-3
TGTGCCATCATGGCTAGCGGGGGGAAATACAATGAGCAGTTCTTC
CAIMASGGKYNEQFF
>TRBJ1-2|NA|many|TRBV5-6
TGTGCCAGCAGCTTGGAACAGGGTGGCTATGGCTACACCTTC
CASSLEQGGYGYTF
>TRBJ1-1|TRBD1|NA|TRBV6-2/TRBV6-3
TGTGCCAGCAGAGAACAGGGACAGGGGGTTCTACCGGCTTTCTTT
CASREQGQGVLPAFF
>TRBJ2-2|TRBD2|many|TRBV3-1
TGTGCCAGCAGCCTGGGCGGGGGGCCGACCGGGGAGCTGTTTTTT
CASSLGGGPTGELFF
>TRBJ1-1|NA|many|TRBV7-2
TGTGCCAGCAGCTTTAGGGACACTGAAGCTTTCTTT
CASSFRDTEAFF
>TRBJ1-1|NA|many|TRBV7-9
TGTGCCAGCAGCTGGAGAGGGGAAACTTTCTTT
CASSWRGETFF
>TRBJ2-3|TRBD2|NA|TRBV7-9
TGTGCCAGCAGCTCGCTCCCCCCTCAACTACTAGCGGTCTCCACAGATACGCAGTATTTT
CASSSLPPQLLAVSTDTQYF
>TRBJ2-5|TRBD2|many|TRBV28
TGTGCCAGCAGGACCGGGGGGGCCTTATCGGAGACCCAGTACTTC
CASRTGGALSETQYF
>TRBJ1-1|NA|many|TRBV7-2
TGTGCCAGCAGCTCCGGACAGTTGAACACTGAAGCTTTCTTT
CASSSGQLNTEAFF
>TRBJ1-2|TRBD1|many|TRBV18
TGTGCCAGCTCAGGGACAGGGATCTATGGCTACACCTTC
CASSGTGIYGYTF
>TRBJ2-3|NA|many|TRBV24-1
TGTGCCACCAGTGATGACACAGATACGCAGTATTTT
CATSDDTDTQYF
>TRBJ2-5|NA|many|TRBV5-1
TGCGCCAGCATGGCGGGGGCTGAAGAGACCCAGTACTTC
CASMAGAEETQYF
>TRBJ2-5|NA|NA|TRBV20-1
TGCAGTGCTAGCGCGGAGACCCAGTACTTC
CSASAETQYF
>TRBJ2-7|TRBD1|many|TRBV4-3
TGCGCCAGCAGCCAAGATCGCGGACAGGGATACGAGCAGTACTTC
CASSQDRGQGYEQYF
>TRBJ2-3|TRBD1|medium-sized|TRBV5-1
TGCGCCAGCAGCTTGGGGGGACAGGGACCAGATACGCAGTATTTT
CASSLGGQGPDTQYF
>TRBJ2-2|TRBD1|many|TRBV5-1
TGCGCCAGCAGCTTGATGCCGGGACAGATCACCGGGGAGCTGTTTTTT
CASSLMPGQITGELFF
>TRBJ1-1|TRBD1|NA|TRBV10-3
TGTGCCATCATCGGACAGGAGAACACTGAAGCTTTCTTT
CAIIGQENTEAFF
>TRBJ2-6|NA|many|TRBV5-1
TGCGCCAGCAGCTTCCGCTATGGGGCCAACGTCCTGACTTTC
CASSFRYGANVLTF
>TRBJ2-7|TRBD2|many|TRBV20-1
TGCAGTGCTAGCCCCGGGGGGGCTCCGGGGGAGCAGTACTTC
CSASPGGAPGEQYF
>TRBJ1-1|NA|many|TRBV19
TGTGTGAACACTGAAGCTTTCTTT
CVNTEAFF
>TRBJ2-7|NA|many|TRBV20-1
TGCAGTGCTCCCTCGGGACGCAAAGCCTACGAGCAGTACTTC
CSAPSGRKAYEQYF
>TRBJ2-2|TRBD1|many|TRBV7-2
TGTGCCAGCAGCTTAGCAGGGGGCAGGAACACCGGGGAGCTGTTTTTT
CASSLAGGRNTGELFF
>TRBJ1-5|NA|many|TRBV28
TGTGCCAGCATCGACGCCCCGGGAACCAATCAGCCCCAGCATTTT
CASIDAPGTNQPQHF
>TRBJ1-5|TRBD1|NA|TRBV20-1
TGCAGTGCTAGAGACCGGACAGGGGGTAATCAGCCCCAGCATTTT
CSARDRTGGNQPQHF
>TRBJ1-5|NA|NA|TRBV5-6
TGTTCCAGCAGCTTGTGGTGGACAGCTCATCAGCCCCAGCATTTT
CSSSLWWTAHQPQHF
>TRBJ1-1|NA|many|TRBV6-5
TGTGCCAGCAGACCCTTCCCAGGGATTAACACTGAAGCTTTCTTT
CASRPFPGINTEAFF
>TRBJ1-5|NA|many|TRBV6-2/TRBV6-3
TGTGCCAGCAGTTACGGGACGGGGAGGGATCAGCCCCAGCATTTT
CASSYGTGRDQPQHF
>TRBJ1-2|TRBD1|many|TRBV12-3/TRBV12-4
TGTGCCAGCAGTAAGGACAGGGTAAATGGCTACACCTTC
CASSKDRVNGYTF
>TRBJ1-2|NA|many|TRBV12-3/TRBV12-4
TGTGCCAGCAGCTGGACCCGGGTCGGGGCCACTAGCTACACCTTC
CASSWTRVGATSYTF
>TRBJ2-1|TRBD1|many|TRBV13
TGTGCCAGCAGCGCCTCGGGACAGACCGCCTACAATGAGCAGTTCTTC
CASSASGQTAYNEQFF
>TRBJ1-1|TRBD1|many|TRBV29-1
TGCAGCGTTGGACAGGGAGGGGGTTTACGTGAAGCTTTCTTT
CSVGQGGGLREAFF
>TRBJ1-1|NA|many|TRBV29-1
TGCAGCGTTGTTGGCGTGAACACTGAAGCTTTCTTT
CSVVGVNTEAFF
>TRBJ2-7|NA|many|TRBV20-1
TGCAGTGCTTCCCCCCTTTTGGACGAGCAGTACTTC
CSASPLLDEQYF
>TRBJ1-4|NA|many|TRBV12-3/TRBV12-4
TGTGCCAGCAACGGAGGGGGATCTGGAAAACTGTTTTTT
CASNGGGSGKLFF
>TRBJ2-3|TRBD1|many|TRBV19
TGTGCCAGTAGTATACACGGGACAGGGGTAGGCGATACGCAGTATTTT
CASSIHGTGVGDTQYF
>TRBJ2-7|TRBD1|NA|TRBV7-2
TGTGCCAGCAGCCTGACAGGGTGCTACGAGCAGTACTTC
CASSLTGCYEQYF
>TRBJ1-3|TRBD1|many|TRBV5-1
TGCGCCAGCAGATCCGGACAGGAGAGCTCTGGAAACACCATATATTTT
CASRSGQESSGNTIYF
>TRBJ2-2|NA|many|TRBV20-1
TGCAGTGCCCCCTCCCCAGGGAAAGGGAACACCGGGGAGCTGTTTTTT
CSAPSPGKGNTGELFF
>TRBJ2-3|NA|many|TRBV20-1
TGCAGTGCGGGATGGAGGGGGCGAGAGGCAGATACGCAGTATTTT
CSAGWRGREADTQYF
>TRBJ1-3|NA|NA|TRBV7-2
TGTGCCAGCAGCACGAGGAACAGTCCTTTTTCTGGAAACACCATATATTTT
CASSTRNSPFSGNTIYF
>TRBJ1-1|NA|many|TRBV4-1
TGCGCCAGCAGCCACCCAGCCCTAGGCGGGACTGAAGCTTTCTTT
CASSHPALGGTEAFF
>TRBJ2-1|TRBD2|many|TRBV12-3/TRBV12-4
TGTGCCAGCAGTTTAGATATGTCGGGGGGGCACTCCTACAATGAGCAGTTCTTC
CASSLDMSGGHSYNEQFF
>TRBJ2-5|NA|many|TRBV3-2
TGTGCCAGCAGCCATCATCCAGGGACATACTTGGAGACCCAGTACTTC
CASSHHPGTYLETQYF
>TRBJ1-4|NA|many|TRBV5-1
TGCGCCAGCAGCTTTCTTGGTACACAAGAGGAAAAACTGTTTTTT
CASSFLGTQEEKLFF
>TRBJ2-4|NA|many|TRBV9
TGTGCCAGCAGCGACACAAACGAAAACATTCAGTACTTC
CASSDTNENIQYF
>TRBJ1-2|NA|many|TRBV10-3
TGTGCCATCAGTGAAGGTTGGTTAGCTAACTATGGCTACACCTTC
CAISEGWLANYGYTF
>TRBJ1-1|TRBD1|many|TRBV12-3/TRBV12-4
TGTGCCAGCAGTTTAGATAGCGGGACAGGGTGGGTGACTGAAGCTTTCTTT
CASSLDSGTGWVTEAFF
>TRBJ2-6|TRBD1|many|TRBV27
TGTGCCAGCAGCCTCAGGGGGCTAATCTCTGGGGCCAACGTCCTGACTTTC
CASSLRGLISGANVLTF